These T cell receptor beta chains were read from a single sample in a study of cytomegalovirus exposure and HLA in healthy donors. Sequencing was performed with immunoSEQ multiplex PCR; in TCRdb, only in-frame clones are kept and a portion is missing. This sample yields some 170,000 clones, of which roughly 90% are seen a single time; 4% to 4.5% belongs to the top ten. The sample taken for sequencing was PBMCs. These receptors came from a man aged 18 to 29 in good health and CMV-seropositive. CDR3s include the opening cysteine and the closing phenylalanine or tryptophan.

CASRSVRRDTGELFF	15	TRBV6-5	TRBJ2-2
CASSLAVAGGPTDTQYF	17	TRBV5-1	TRBJ2-3
CASSSFFRELFF	12	TRBV28	TRBJ2-2
CASSFTGSGANVLTF	15	TRBV27	TRBJ2-6
CASSAGQATYNEQFF	15	TRBV2	TRBJ2-1
CASSLRANQETQYF	14	TRBV7-6	TRBJ2-5
CASSTRTGGSYNEQFF	16	TRBV7-9	TRBJ2-1
CASSPAENTEAFF	13	TRBV18	TRBJ1-1
CSVDSRNGDRLIHPGFNEQFF	21	TRBV29-1	TRBJ2-1
CASGLVRSAGYTF	13	TRBV12-5	TRBJ1-2
CASSLQGAVSTEAFF	15	TRBV6-6	TRBJ1-1